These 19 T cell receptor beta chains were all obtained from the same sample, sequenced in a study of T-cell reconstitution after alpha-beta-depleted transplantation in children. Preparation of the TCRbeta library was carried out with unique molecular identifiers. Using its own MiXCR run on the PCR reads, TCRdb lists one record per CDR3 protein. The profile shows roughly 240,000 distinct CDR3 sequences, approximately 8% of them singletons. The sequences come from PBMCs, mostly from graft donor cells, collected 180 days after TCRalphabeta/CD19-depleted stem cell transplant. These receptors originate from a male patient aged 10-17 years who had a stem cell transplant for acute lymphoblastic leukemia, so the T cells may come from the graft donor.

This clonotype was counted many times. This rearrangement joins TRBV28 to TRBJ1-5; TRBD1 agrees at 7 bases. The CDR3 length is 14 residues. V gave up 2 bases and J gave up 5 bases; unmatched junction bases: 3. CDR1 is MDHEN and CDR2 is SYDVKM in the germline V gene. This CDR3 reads CASSLGDSHQPQHF. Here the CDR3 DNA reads TGTGCCAGCAGTTTAGGGGACAGCCATCAGCCCCAGCATTTT.

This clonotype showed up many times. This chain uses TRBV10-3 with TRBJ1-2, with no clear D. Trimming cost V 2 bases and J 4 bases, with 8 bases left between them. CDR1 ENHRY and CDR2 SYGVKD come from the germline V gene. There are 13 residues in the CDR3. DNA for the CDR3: TGTGCCATCAGTGAGACAGAAGTCTATGGCTACACCTTC. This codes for CAISETEVYGYTF.

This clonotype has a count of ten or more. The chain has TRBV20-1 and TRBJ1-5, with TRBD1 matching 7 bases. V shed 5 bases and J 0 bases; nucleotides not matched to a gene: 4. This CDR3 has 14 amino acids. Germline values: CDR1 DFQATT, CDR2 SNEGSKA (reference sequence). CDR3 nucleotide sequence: TGCAGTGCTCCGGACAGGAGTAGCAATCAGCCCCAGCATTTT. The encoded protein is CSAPDRSSNQPQHF.

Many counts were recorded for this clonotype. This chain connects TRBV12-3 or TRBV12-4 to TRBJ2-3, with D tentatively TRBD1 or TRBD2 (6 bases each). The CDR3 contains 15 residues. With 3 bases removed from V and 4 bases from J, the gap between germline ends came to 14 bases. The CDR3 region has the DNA TGTGCCAGCAGTTTCGGGGGCCAAGGGGCAGATACGCAGTATTTT. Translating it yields CASSFGGQGADTQYF.

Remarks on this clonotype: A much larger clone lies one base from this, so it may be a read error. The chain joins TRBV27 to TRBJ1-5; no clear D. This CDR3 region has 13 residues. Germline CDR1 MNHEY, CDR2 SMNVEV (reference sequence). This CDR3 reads CASSSLRSPGPYF. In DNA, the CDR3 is TGTGCCAGCAGTTCCCTCCGATCCCCGGGCCCGTATTTT.

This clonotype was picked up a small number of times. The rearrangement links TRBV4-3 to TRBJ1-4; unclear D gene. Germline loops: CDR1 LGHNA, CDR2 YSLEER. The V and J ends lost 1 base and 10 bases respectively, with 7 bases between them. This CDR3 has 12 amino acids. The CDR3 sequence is CASSQALGKLFF. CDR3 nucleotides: TGCGCCAGCAGCCAAGCGTTAGGAAAACTGTTTTTT.

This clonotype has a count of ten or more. CDR3 coding DNA: TGTGCCAGCACCCCACAGGGAGTTAACTATGGCTACACCTTC. Amino acid sequence: CASTPQGVNYGYTF. The chain employs TRBV7-9 and TRBJ1-2; a possible D gene is TRBD1 (6 bases). CDR3 size: 14 residues. The germline V and J ends were trimmed by 7 bases and 1 base, with 13 bases remaining between them. Germline assignment: CDR1 SEHNR and CDR2 FQNEAQ (reference sequence).

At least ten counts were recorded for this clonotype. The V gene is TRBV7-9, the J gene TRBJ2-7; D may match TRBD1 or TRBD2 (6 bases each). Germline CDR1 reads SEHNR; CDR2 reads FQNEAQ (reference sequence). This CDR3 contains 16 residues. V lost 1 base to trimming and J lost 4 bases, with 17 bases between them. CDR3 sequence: CASSLVLGGAGYEQYF. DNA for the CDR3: TGTGCCAGCAGCTTAGTGCTGGGGGGCGCGGGATACGAGCAGTACTTC.

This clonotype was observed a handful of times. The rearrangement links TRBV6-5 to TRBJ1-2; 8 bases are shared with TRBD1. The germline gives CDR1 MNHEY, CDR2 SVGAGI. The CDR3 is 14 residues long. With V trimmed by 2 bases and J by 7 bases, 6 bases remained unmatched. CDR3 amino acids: CASSYMDRVGGYTF. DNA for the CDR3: TGTGCCAGCAGTTACATGGACAGGGTTGGTGGCTACACCTTC.

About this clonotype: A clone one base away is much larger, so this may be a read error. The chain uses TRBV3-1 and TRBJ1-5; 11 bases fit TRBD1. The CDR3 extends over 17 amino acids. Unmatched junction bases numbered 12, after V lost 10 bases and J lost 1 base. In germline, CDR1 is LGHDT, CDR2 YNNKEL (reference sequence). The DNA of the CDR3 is TGTGCCATCAGTTTGGGGACAGGGGGAGAGAGCAATCAGCCCCAGCATTTT. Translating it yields CAISLGTGGESNQPQHF.

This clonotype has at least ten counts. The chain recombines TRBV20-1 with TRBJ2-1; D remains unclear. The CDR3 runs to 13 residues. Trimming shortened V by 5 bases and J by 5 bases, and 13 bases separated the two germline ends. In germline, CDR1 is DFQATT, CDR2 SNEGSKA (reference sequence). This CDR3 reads CSADWTVDNEQFF. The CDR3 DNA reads TGCAGTGCTGACTGGACCGTAGACAATGAGCAGTTCTTC.

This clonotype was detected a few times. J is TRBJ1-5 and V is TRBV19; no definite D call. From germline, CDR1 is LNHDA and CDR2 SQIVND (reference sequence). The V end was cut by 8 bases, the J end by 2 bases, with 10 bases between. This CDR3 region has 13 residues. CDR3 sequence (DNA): TGTGCCAGTCAGACCTGGGGCAATCAGCCCCAGCATTTT. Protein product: CASQTWGNQPQHF.

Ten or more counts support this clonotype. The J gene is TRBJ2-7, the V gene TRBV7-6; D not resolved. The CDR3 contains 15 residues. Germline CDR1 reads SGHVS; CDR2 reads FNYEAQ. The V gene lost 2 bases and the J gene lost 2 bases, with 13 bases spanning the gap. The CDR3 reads CASSLTPLGTYEQYF. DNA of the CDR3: TGTGCCAGCAGCTTAACACCCCTGGGGACCTACGAGCAGTACTTC. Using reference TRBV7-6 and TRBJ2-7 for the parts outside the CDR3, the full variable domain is GAGVSQSPRYKVTKRGQDVALRCDPISGHVSLYWYRQALGQGPEFLTYFNYEAQQDKSGLPNDRFSAERPEGSISTLTIQRTEQRDSAMYRCASSLTPLGTYEQYFGPGTRLTVT.

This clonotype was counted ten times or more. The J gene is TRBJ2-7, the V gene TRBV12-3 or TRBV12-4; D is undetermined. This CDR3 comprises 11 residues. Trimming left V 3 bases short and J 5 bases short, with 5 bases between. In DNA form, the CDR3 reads TGTGCCAGCAGTTTCTTCCACGAGCAGTACTTC. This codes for CASSFFHEQYF.

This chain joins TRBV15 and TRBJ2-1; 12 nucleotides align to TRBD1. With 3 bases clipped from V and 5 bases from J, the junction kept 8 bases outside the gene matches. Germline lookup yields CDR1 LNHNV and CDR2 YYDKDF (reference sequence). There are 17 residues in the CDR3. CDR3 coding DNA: TGTGCCACCAGCAGTGGACCGGGACAGGGGGCCCACAATGAGCAGTTCTTC. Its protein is CATSSGPGQGAHNEQFF.

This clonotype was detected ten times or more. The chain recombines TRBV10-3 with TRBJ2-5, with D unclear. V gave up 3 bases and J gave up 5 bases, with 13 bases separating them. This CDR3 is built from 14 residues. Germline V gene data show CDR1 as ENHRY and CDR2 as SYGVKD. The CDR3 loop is CAISETESRETQYF. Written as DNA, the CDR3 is TGTGCCATCAGTGAAACAGAGTCGAGGGAGACCCAGTACTTC.

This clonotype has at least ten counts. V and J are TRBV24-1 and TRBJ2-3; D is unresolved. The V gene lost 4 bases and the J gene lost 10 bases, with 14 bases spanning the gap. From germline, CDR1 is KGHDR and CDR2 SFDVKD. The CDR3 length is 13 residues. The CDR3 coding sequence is TGTGCCACCAGTGACCTACTATCCACCTCGCAGTATTTT. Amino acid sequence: CATSDLLSTSQYF.

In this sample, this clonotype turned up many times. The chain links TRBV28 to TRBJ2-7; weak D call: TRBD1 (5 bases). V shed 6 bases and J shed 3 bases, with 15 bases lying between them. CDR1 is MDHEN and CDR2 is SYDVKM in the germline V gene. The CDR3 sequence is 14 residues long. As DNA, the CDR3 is TGTGCCAGCAGCACAGGTGGCAGCCGCTACGAGCAGTACTTC. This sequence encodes CASSTGGSRYEQYF.

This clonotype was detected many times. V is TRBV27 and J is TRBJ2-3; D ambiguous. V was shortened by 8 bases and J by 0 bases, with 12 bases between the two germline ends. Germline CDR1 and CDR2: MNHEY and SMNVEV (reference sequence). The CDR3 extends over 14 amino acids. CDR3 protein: CASQDWPSTDTQYF. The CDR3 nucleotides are TGTGCCAGCCAAGACTGGCCCAGCACAGATACGCAGTATTTT.